What follows is one T cell receptor beta chain and its context. No antigen is known for it. One base away there is no much larger clone; base qualities are not given. The library was prepared using multiplex PCR. For sequencing, an Illumina HiSeq 4000 was employed. iRepertoire HTBI primers and Arm-PCR amplification of CDR3 regions were used to construct TCR beta libraries. Before sequencing, the PCR products went through gel purification. In the source study's methods: Gene usage analysis of CDR3 amino acid clonotypes used the approximately 62 TRBV and fewer than 15 TRBJ segments found across samples. COPE and FqMerger were used to merge filtered high-quality paired reads into contigs. BLAST was used to align contigs to the IMGT TRBV, TRBD and TRBJ reference genes, and CDR3 was defined following IMGT. Any clonotype with a frequency above 0.1% was counted as a highly expanded clone. Shannon entropy served as the measure of repertoire diversity, while the Gini coefficient captured V-J evenness. Public clonotypes were defined as clonotypes shared by more than one individual. The public sequencing data were trimmed at Q25 with fastp and processed into clonotypes with MiXCR by TCRdb, which kept only in-frame beta chains. Identical CDR3 protein sequences are pooled into one entry, listed with their most common genes and DNA. Here the V and J calls rest on TCRdb's processing, not on the authors' analysis. Here the sample has roughly 700,000 distinct CDR3 sequences; 25% to 35% occur a single time. About 42% of the sample is taken by the ten largest.

This entry comes from a study of regulatory T cells in long-lasting Graves disease listed by TCRdb under 2021. As for the study more broadly: To count as having persistent Graves' disease, a patient had to have received antithyroid drug treatment for over 5 years with TSH receptor autoantibodies remaining persistently positive. The study was conducted in China and was registered as a clinical trial. A total of 33 samples were covered by TCR sequencing, comprising around 13 persistent and 20 newly diagnosed Graves' disease patients. Antithyroid drugs had been taken for approximately 9.7 years on average by persistent Graves' disease patients in the clinical cohort. Persistent Graves' disease patients were compared with newly diagnosed Graves' disease patients by peripheral blood TCR sequencing and RNA sequencing. Beyond this particular receptor, the publication reports: Persistent patients shared more public clonotypes among themselves (over 2,500) than newly diagnosed patients did (nearly 1,000). Sequencing and analysis were limited to the TCR beta chain. Persistent Graves' disease patients showed lower TCR Shannon entropy and fewer highly expanded clones than newly diagnosed patients, suggesting clonal expansion. The small sample size was acknowledged by the authors as a limitation that may reduce accuracy. Because the primary lesion, thyroid tissue, could not be accessed, the study looked at peripheral blood alone. Preferential use of TRBV28, TRBJ1-2 and TRBJ2-5 was observed in persistent disease, whereas TRBV20-1 and TRBJ2-1 were favored in newly diagnosed disease.

According to the study, the label for this sample's time point signals: persistent/refractory GD, antithyroid drugs over 5 years with positive TRAb. For both TCR sequencing and RNA sequencing, RNA was extracted from PBMCs using TRIzol. Graves' disease was diagnosed according to American Thyroid Association guidelines. Patients for the study were recruited at an endocrinology department in Xi'an, China. Each patient gave approximately 8.8 milliliters of peripheral blood, collected in an EDTA anticoagulant tube. Ficoll Paque Plus density gradient separation was used to isolate PBMCs, and no further T cell sorting was done. An Agilent 2100 Bioanalyzer and agarose gel were used to assess RNA quality, and a NanoDrop 2000 was used to measure RNA concentration. The germline V gene encodes CDR1 MNHNS and CDR2 SASEGT. Spanning cysteine to phenylalanine, the CDR3 consists of 15 amino acids. The retained sequence is limited to the CDR3, 45 bases, with the frame set at the first base. V is shortened by 5 bases, J by 3 bases, and the region joining them spans 16 bases.

The specimen comprised peripheral blood mononuclear cells (PBMCs), sampled when the disease was refractory, from a patient treated with antithyroid drugs. The chain was built from TRBV6-1 and TRBJ1-1, with a weak D call of TRBD1 (5 bases match). The origin of this receptor is a female donor with Graves disease. The CDR3 reads CASSSPGAYDTEAFF. The sequence in DNA is TGTGCCAGCAGTAGCCCCGGGGCCTATGACACTGAAGCTTTCTTT.